The 18 T cell receptor beta chains below all came from one sample that was sequenced in a study of blood T cell repertoires in COVID-19. Measured with immunoSEQ multiplex PCR; TCRdb has only the in-frame clones, and not every one. Here the sample spans 200,000 to 250,000 clones, around 83% being singletons. The sample taken for sequencing was peripheral blood. These receptors were taken from a woman aged 80 or older with COVID-19, enrolled during active disease.

The CDR3 DNA sequence: TGTGCCAGTAGTATACCAAGCGGGGGGGCCGAGACCCAGTACTTC. This codes for CASSIPSGGAETQYF. This chain uses TRBV19 with TRBJ2-5; 10 bases match TRBD2. This CDR3 is 15 amino acids long. V shed 2 bases, J shed 5 bases, and the junction held 5 bases outside the gene matches. The germline V gene encodes CDR1 LNHDA and CDR2 SQIVND (reference sequence).

This clone was seen more than once but under ten times. The chain couples TRBV24-1 to TRBJ1-2; no firm D call. Looked up from germline, CDR1 is KGHDR and CDR2 is SFDVKD. CDR3 size: 12 residues. V was clipped by 6 bases and J by 3 bases, with 7 bases between them. CDR3 in amino acids: CATSSGYYGYTF. CDR3 bases: TGTGCCACCAGTTCGGGGTACTATGGCTACACCTTC.

The rearrangement links TRBV25-1 to TRBJ2-6; D gene ambiguous. The CDR3 consists of 15 residues. With 4 bases removed from V and 0 bases from J, the gap between germline ends came to 7 bases. The germline V gene encodes CDR1 MGHDK and CDR2 SYGVNS. In DNA, the CDR3 is TGTGCCAGCAGTGTTATGAGCTCTGGGGCCAACGTCCTGACTTTC. This encodes CASSVMSSGANVLTF.

V and J are TRBV6-2 or TRBV6-3 and TRBJ1-2; 8 bases match TRBD1. This CDR3 spans 16 amino acids. Germline CDR1 reads MNHEY; CDR2 reads SVGEGT. The trim removed 5 bases at V and 5 bases at J, leaving 13 bases unmatched. CDR3 nucleotides: TGTGCCAGCAGTAAGAGCACCGGGACAGGATCTTATGGCTACACCTTC. It translates to CASSKSTGTGSYGYTF.

This chain uses TRBV5-4 with TRBJ2-7; TRBD1 aligns across 7 bases. Germline V lookup: CDR1 SGHNT, CDR2 YYREEE (reference sequence). The CDR3 is made up of 13 amino acids. Trimming at V came to 4 bases and at J to 3 bases, leaving 4 bases not matched to a gene. CDR3 sequence (DNA): TGTGCCAGCAGCACCCGGGACAGCTACGAGCAGTACTTC. As protein: CASSTRDSYEQYF.

The rearrangement uses TRBV7-3 and TRBJ2-1, with TRBD1 matching 7 bases. The CDR3 runs to 13 residues. J lost 7 bases, V lost 0 bases, and 0 bases had no gene match. CDR1 and CDR2 (germline): SGHTA, FQGTGA. The CDR3 loop reads CASSLTRGNEQFF. The CDR3 DNA reads TGTGCCAGCAGCTTAACCAGGGGGAATGAGCAGTTCTTC.

The table lists this clone with a count of one. The CDR3 here is CASSNPGGAFF. Here the CDR3 DNA reads TGTGCCAGCAGCAACCCCGGAGGAGCTTTCTTT. V is TRBV6-5 and J is TRBJ1-1; D is unresolved. V lost 6 bases and J lost 10, with 12 bases in between. Germline-derived CDR1 and CDR2 are MNHEY and SVGAGI. The CDR3 loop spans 11 amino acids.

J is TRBJ1-1 and V is TRBV30; perhaps TRBD1 as D (6 bases). Germline V gene lookup returns CDR1 GTSNPN and CDR2 SVGIG (reference sequence). Trimming removed 3 bases at V and 8 bases at J, with 19 bases between. The CDR3 is 14 amino acids. The CDR3 region is CAWRARGAKKEAFF. The CDR3 region has the DNA TGTGCCTGGAGAGCCAGGGGCGCAAAGAAGGAAGCTTTCTTT.

V is TRBV11-2 and J is TRBJ2-2; the D gene is possibly TRBD1 (5 bases). The CDR3 loop spans 15 amino acids. Trimming took 5 bases from V and 5 from J, leaving 15 bases between them. From germline, CDR1 is SGHAT and CDR2 FQNNGV. CDR3 in DNA: TGTGCCAGCAGCCAGGTTCAGGGCTCGACCGGGGAGCTGTTTTTT. Amino acids: CASSQVQGSTGELFF.

This chain joins TRBV5-1 and TRBJ2-2; D call uncertain. V was cut by 4 bases and J by 3 bases, with 16 bases left in between. Germline CDR1 SGHRS, CDR2 YFSETQ. There are 16 residues in the CDR3. CDR3 bases: TGCGCCAGCAGCCCGCCGGCCAACCGGGACACCGGGGAGCTGTTTTTT. Its protein is CASSPPANRDTGELFF.

The rearrangement uses TRBV5-1 and TRBJ2-1; D is ambiguous. Germline CDR1 reads SGHRS; CDR2 reads YFSETQ. This CDR3 has 12 residues. V was trimmed by 4 bases and J by 6 bases, leaving 8 bases between them. The CDR3 nucleotides read TGCGCCAGCAGCCGACTTGGCAATGAGCAGTTCTTC. It translates to CASSRLGNEQFF.

The rearrangement joins TRBV6-5 to TRBJ2-1, with 7 positions matching TRBD1. The V and J ends lost 7 bases and 4 bases, in that order; junction bases with no gene match: 7. The CDR3 has 14 amino acids. Germline V gene sequence: CDR1 MNHEY, CDR2 SVGAGI. For the CDR3, the DNA is TGTGCCAGCACCCTAAAGACAGGGTACAATGAGCAGTTCTTC. Translating gives CASTLKTGYNEQFF.

This rearrangement joins TRBV10-1 to TRBJ1-1; 9 bases fit TRBD1. CDR3 length: 14 amino acids. Germline lookup yields CDR1 WNHNN and CDR2 SYGVQD (reference sequence). V shed 6 bases, J shed 1 base, and the junction held 3 bases outside the gene matches. The DNA for the CDR3 is TGCGCCAGCAGATCGGACAGGGGGAACACTGAAGCTTTCTTT. Its translation: CASRSDRGNTEAFF.

The V gene is TRBV2, the J gene TRBJ1-2, with D tentatively TRBD1 (6 bases). Germline assignment: CDR1 SNHLY and CDR2 FYNNEI. Deletions cut 1 base from V and 8 bases from J, with 17 bases between. This CDR3 spans 15 amino acids. The CDR3 is CASSEEYRVLRGYTF. For the CDR3, the DNA is TGTGCCAGCAGTGAAGAGTACAGGGTGTTAAGAGGCTACACCTTC. Drawing the rest from reference TRBV2 and TRBJ1-2, the complete variable domain is EPEVTQTPSHQVTQMGQEVILRCVPISNHLYFYWYRQILGQKVEFLVSFYNNEISEKSEIFDDQFSVERPDGSNFTLKIRSTKLEDSAMYFCASSEEYRVLRGYTFGSGTRLTVV.

The chain has TRBV4-2 and TRBJ1-5; D is unclear. The germline V gene encodes CDR1 LGHNA and CDR2 YNFKEQ. V was cut by 1 base and J by 7 bases, with 8 bases left in between. This CDR3 is built from 13 residues. The CDR3 DNA reads as TGTGCCAGCAGCCAAGGTCAGGCCCAGCCCCAGCATTTT. Its translation is CASSQGQAQPQHF.

V is TRBV5-4 and J is TRBJ2-1, with 8 bases identical to TRBD2. J gave up 0 bases and V 5 bases, and 4 bases lay outside the gene matches. CDR3 length equals 15 residues. From germline, CDR1 is SGHNT and CDR2 YYREEE (reference sequence). CDR3 bases: TGTGCCAGCAGTACTAGCGGCCTCTCCTACAATGAGCAGTTCTTC. Protein product: CASSTSGLSYNEQFF.

The V and J genes are TRBV11-2 and TRBJ1-1, with D tentatively TRBD1 (5 bases). The CDR3 sequence is 14 residues long. Germline-derived CDR1 and CDR2 are SGHAT and FQNNGV. Deletions cut 4 bases from V and 7 bases from J, with 16 bases between. CDR3 DNA sequence: TGTGCCAGCAGCTCCCTCGCGGGGACCGTTGAAGCTTTCTTT. As protein: CASSSLAGTVEAFF.

The rearrangement uses TRBV19 and TRBJ1-5; D unresolved. This CDR3 is built from 17 residues. Trimming removed 3 bases at V and 2 bases at J, with 17 bases between. The germline gives CDR1 LNHDA, CDR2 SQIVND (reference sequence). CDR3 bases: TGTGCCAGTAGTATTAGGGCCAGCCTGGGAGGCAATCAGCCCCAGCATTTT. Translation: CASSIRASLGGNQPQHF.